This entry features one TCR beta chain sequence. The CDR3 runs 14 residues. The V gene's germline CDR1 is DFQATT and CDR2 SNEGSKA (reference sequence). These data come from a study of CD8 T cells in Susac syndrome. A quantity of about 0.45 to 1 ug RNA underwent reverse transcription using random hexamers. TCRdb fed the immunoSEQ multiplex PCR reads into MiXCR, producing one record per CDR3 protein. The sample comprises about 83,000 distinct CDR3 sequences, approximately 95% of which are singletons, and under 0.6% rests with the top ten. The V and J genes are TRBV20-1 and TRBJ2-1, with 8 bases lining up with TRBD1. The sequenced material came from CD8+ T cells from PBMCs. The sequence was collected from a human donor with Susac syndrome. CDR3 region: CSGASDRAYNEQFF. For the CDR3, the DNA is TGCAGCGGGGCATCGGACAGGGCCTACAATGAGCAGTTCTTC.